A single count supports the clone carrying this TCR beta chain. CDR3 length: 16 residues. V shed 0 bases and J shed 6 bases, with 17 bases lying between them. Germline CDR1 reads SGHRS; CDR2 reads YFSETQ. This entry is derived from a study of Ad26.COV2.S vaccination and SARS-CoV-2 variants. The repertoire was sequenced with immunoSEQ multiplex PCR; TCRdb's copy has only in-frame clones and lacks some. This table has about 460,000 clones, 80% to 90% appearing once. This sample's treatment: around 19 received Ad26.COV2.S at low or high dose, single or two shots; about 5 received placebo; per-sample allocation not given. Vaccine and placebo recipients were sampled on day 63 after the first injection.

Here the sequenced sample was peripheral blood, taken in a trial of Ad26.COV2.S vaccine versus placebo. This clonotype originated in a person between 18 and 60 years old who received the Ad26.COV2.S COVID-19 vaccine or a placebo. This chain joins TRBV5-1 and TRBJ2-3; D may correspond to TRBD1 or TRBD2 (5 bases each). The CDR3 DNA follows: TGCGCCAGCAGCTTGGCCTGGGGGAAGCCGACGGATACGCAGTATTTT. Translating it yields CASSLAWGKPTDTQYF.